This T cell receptor beta chain was profiled in a study of CD8 T cells in ankylosing spondylitis. In making TCR beta libraries, quantitative 5'-RACE with molecular barcodes was used. TCRdb used MiXCR to reprocess the 5' RACE reads, holding one entry per CDR3 protein. Of about 240,000 distinct CDR3 sequences in the sample, approximately 9% are singletons; the top ten hold about 6.8%. This clonotype was seen repeatedly, ten times or more. Its antigen is still unknown. The CDR3 contains 14 residues. CDR1 and CDR2 (germline): MNHNS, SASEGT. V lost 6 bases and J lost 1; bases outside the gene matches: 4. Study-level findings and limits: Relatively scarce in peripheral blood, disease-linked clones were CD8+. Several highly homologous variants made up a TCR beta motif, and this motif appeared characteristic of ankylosing spondylitis blood. Disease-linked clones were reportedly significantly enriched in matched ankylosing spondylitis synovial fluid.

Sequencing was carried out using blood, either unsorted or a sorted T cell fraction (not recorded which). This TCR derives from a male donor with ankylosing spondylitis or in good health (not recorded which). The rearrangement joins TRBV6-1 to TRBJ2-7; TRBD1 matches 9 bases. CDR3 region: CASRAGTGSYEQYF. CDR3 in DNA: TGTGCCAGCAGGGCCGGGACAGGGTCCTACGAGCAGTACTTC.